Listed here are 27 T cell receptor beta chains from one sample, sequenced in a study of Ad26.COV2.S vaccination and SARS-CoV-2 variants. Treatment specified: some 20 received Ad26.COV2.S at low or high dose, single or two shots; roughly 5 received placebo; per-sample allocation not given. The study sampled participants on day 63 after the first vaccine or placebo injection. Profiled with immunoSEQ multiplex PCR; TCRdb holds only in-frame clones, not every one. The repertoire holds about 680,000 clones, with around 90% as singletons. Source: peripheral blood, taken in a trial of Ad26.COV2.S vaccine versus placebo. The source of these receptors is a person between 18 and 65 years old who received the Ad26.COV2.S COVID-19 vaccine or a placebo.

This clone appeared a few times. The rearrangement joins TRBV15 to TRBJ2-7; no reliable D call. The CDR3 loop spans 13 amino acids. The ends were cut back, 1 base at V and 7 bases at J, with 11 bases in the middle. Germline CDR1 and CDR2: LNHNV and YYDKDF (reference sequence). The CDR3 sequence is CATSRALTTEQYF. DNA for the CDR3: TGTGCCACCAGCAGAGCCCTCACCACTGAGCAGTACTTC.

The V gene is TRBV7-9, the J gene TRBJ2-1; TRBD2 matches 9 bases. The germline gives CDR1 SEHNR, CDR2 FQNEAQ (reference sequence). CDR3 size: 16 residues. V was clipped by 5 bases and J by 7 bases; unmatched bases: 12. The CDR3 sequence: CASSLWEVAGANEQFF. The CDR3 nucleotides read TGTGCCAGCAGCCTATGGGAGGTAGCGGGGGCTAATGAGCAGTTCTTC. Supplemented by reference TRBV7-9 and TRBJ2-1, the full variable domain reads DTGVSQNPRHKITKRGQNVTFRCDPISEHNRLYWYRQTLGQGPEFLTYFQNEAQLEKSRLLSDRFSAERPKGSFSTLEIQRTEQGDSAMYLCASSLWEVAGANEQFFGPGTRLTVL.

This chain links TRBV12-5 with TRBJ1-1, with D uncertain. V was cut by 4 bases and J by 13 bases, with 16 bases left in between. This CDR3 comprises 12 residues. Germline assignment: CDR1 LGHNT and CDR2 FRNRAP. CDR3 sequence reads: CASGSGPRGLFF. As DNA, the CDR3 is TGTGCTAGTGGTTCAGGCCCTCGAGGTCTTTTCTTT. Variable domain in full (rest from reference TRBV12-5 and TRBJ1-1): DARVTQTPRHKVTEMGQEVTMRCQPILGHNTVFWYRQTMMQGLELLAYFRNRAPLDDSGMPKDRFSAEMPDATLATLKIQPSEPRDSAVYFCASGSGPRGLFFGQGTRLTVV.

The chain carries TRBV29-1 and TRBJ1-2; D not resolved. From germline, CDR1 is SQVTM and CDR2 ANQGSEA. The V and J ends lost 1 base and 4 bases respectively, with 13 bases between them. The CDR3 has 14 amino acids. CDR3 region: CSVEAERVGYGYTF. The CDR3 coding sequence is TGCAGCGTTGAAGCAGAAAGGGTAGGCTATGGCTACACCTTC.

This clone was observed once. The V call is TRBV3-1 (or the pseudogene TRBV3-2), the J call TRBJ2-3, with 7 bases lining up with TRBD1. The junction had 8 bases not matched to a gene; V was cut back by 1 base and J by 4 bases. CDR1 LGHDT and CDR2 YNNKEL come from the germline V gene (reference sequence). The CDR3 is made up of 16 amino acids. In DNA form, the CDR3 reads TGTGCCAGCAGCCAAGGATCCCGCCAGGGGGCAGATACGCAGTATTTT. Its protein is CASSQGSRQGADTQYF.

The rearrangement uses TRBV5-6 and TRBJ1-5; D is perhaps TRBD1 (6 bases). The germline V and J ends were trimmed by 1 base and 1 base, with 12 bases remaining between them. CDR1 is SGHDT, CDR2 YYEEEE, per germline. The length of the CDR3 is 16 residues. For the CDR3, the DNA is TGTGCCAGCAGCTTGTTATCCGGACAGAGCAATCAGCCCCAGCATTTT. It specifies CASSLLSGQSNQPQHF. The full variable domain, its missing parts supplied by reference TRBV5-6 and TRBJ1-5, is DAGVTQSPTHLIKTRGQQVTLRCSPKSGHDTVSWYQQALGQGPQFIFQYYEEEERQRGNFPDRFSGHQFPNYSSELNVNALLLGDSALYLCASSLLSGQSNQPQHFGDGTRLSIL.

Turning to this clone: One junction end does not reproduce the germline sequence, and a read error may be involved. The chain couples TRBV7-7 to TRBJ1-5, with D perhaps matching TRBD1 (6 bases). This CDR3 is built from 16 residues. CDR1 is SSHAT and CDR2 is FNYEAQ in the germline V gene (reference sequence). CDR3 bases: TGTGCTAGCAGCTTAGGGGGGCGGTATAGCAATCAGCCCCAGCATTTT. Encoded protein: CASSLGGRYSNQPQHF.

The chain is built from TRBV12-5 and TRBJ2-5, with a tentative D call TRBD1 (6 bases). The CDR3 is made up of 13 amino acids. The V end was cut by 1 base, the J end by 5 bases, with 8 bases between. From germline, CDR1 is LGHNT and CDR2 FRNRAP. The CDR3 DNA reads TGTGCTAGTGGTTTGGGGACAGCGGAGACCCAGTACTTC. This codes for CASGLGTAETQYF.

The gene calls are TRBV9 and TRBJ2-6; 8 positions match TRBD1. CDR1 SGDLS and CDR2 YYNGEE come from the germline V gene. CDR3 length: 17 residues. Germline trimming cut 0 bases from V and 4 bases from J; bases unmatched to any gene: 6. Written as DNA, the CDR3 is TGTGCCAGCAGCGTAGATCAGGGGGCGCGGGGGGCCAACGTCCTGACTTTC. It yields the protein CASSVDQGARGANVLTF.

This chain uses TRBV6-5 with TRBJ1-1; TRBD1 matches at 7 bases. CDR3 size: 15 residues. Germline-derived CDR1 and CDR2 are MNHEY and SVGAGI. The trim removed 0 bases at V and 4 bases at J, leaving 5 bases unmatched. The CDR3 loop reads CASSYSRQGSTEAFF. The CDR3 DNA reads as TGTGCCAGCAGTTACTCCAGACAGGGCAGCACTGAAGCTTTCTTT.

V usage is TRBV6-5 and J usage is TRBJ2-1; 8 nucleotides match TRBD1. CDR3 length equals 14 residues. The V segment lost 10 bases and the J segment 6 bases; nucleotides outside the gene matches: 11. CDR1 and CDR2 from the germline V gene are MNHEY and SVGAGI. CDR3 protein: CAIRRDRRSNEQFF. CDR3 bases: TGTGCCATTCGCCGGGACAGGCGGAGCAATGAGCAGTTCTTC.

The V gene is TRBV19, the J gene TRBJ2-2, with D possibly TRBD1 on 7 matching bases. The germline CDR1 and CDR2 sequences are LNHDA and SQIVND (reference sequence). This CDR3 is built from 15 residues. V lost 7 bases to trimming and J lost 4 bases, with 16 bases between them. Here the CDR3 reads CASMNRQGGTGELFF. CDR3 DNA: TGTGCCAGTATGAACAGGCAGGGGGGCACCGGGGAGCTGTTTTTT. Combining the CDR3 with reference TRBV19 and TRBJ2-2 gives the whole variable domain DGGITQSPKYLFRKEGQNVTLSCEQNLNHDAMYWYRQDPGQGLRLIYYSQIVNDFQKGDIAEGYSVSREKKESFPLTVTSAQKNPTAFYLCASMNRQGGTGELFFGEGSRLTVL.

The rearrangement uses TRBV7-3 and TRBJ1-1, with 8 positions matching TRBD1. This CDR3 region has 12 residues. After removal of 5 bases from V and 10 bases from J, the junction contained 6 bases not matched to a gene. The V gene's germline CDR1 is SGHTA and CDR2 FQGTGA. The CDR3 loop is CASSSGQGRAFF. The CDR3 nucleotides are TGTGCCAGCAGCAGCGGACAGGGACGAGCTTTCTTT.

V usage is TRBV7-9 and J usage is TRBJ2-7; no firm D call. V was clipped by 1 base and J by 2 bases, with 9 bases between them. Looked up from germline, CDR1 is SEHNR and CDR2 is FQNEAQ (reference sequence). The length of the CDR3 is 14 residues. In DNA, the CDR3 is TGTGCCAGCAGCTTAGGGATCGGAACCTACGAGCAGTACTTC. Amino acid sequence: CASSLGIGTYEQYF.

Notes on this clone: The sample holds other DNA sequences that translate to the same CDR3. The rearrangement links TRBV27 to TRBJ2-3, with a tentative D call TRBD1 (5 bases). V was shortened by 2 bases and J by 5 bases, with 8 bases between the two germline ends. In germline, CDR1 is MNHEY, CDR2 SMNVEV (reference sequence). This CDR3 is built from 13 residues. The CDR3 is CASSLRGLDTQYF. CDR3 sequence (DNA): TGTGCCAGCAGTTTAAGGGGTTTAGATACGCAGTATTTT.

The chain links TRBV6-5 to TRBJ1-2; D not resolved. Germline V lookup: CDR1 MNHEY, CDR2 SVGAGI. The CDR3 runs to 13 residues. Deletions cut 6 bases from V and 1 base from J, with 9 bases between. CDR3 sequence: CASRSPLNYGYTF. For the CDR3, the DNA is TGTGCCAGCAGGAGTCCTCTTAACTATGGCTACACCTTC.

In regard to this clone: Other DNA sequences in this specimen translate into the identical CDR3. The chain is built from TRBV5-4 and TRBJ2-3; weak D call: TRBD2 (5 bases). Germline V gives CDR1 SGHNT, CDR2 YYREEE (reference sequence). Trimming left V 0 bases short and J 1 base short, with 12 bases between. The CDR3 has 16 amino acids. CDR3 in DNA: TGTGCCAGCAGCTTGGGCCGGGATCGGGGCACAGATACGCAGTATTTT. Amino acids: CASSLGRDRGTDTQYF.

CDR3 loop: CASSSGANVLTF. DNA of the CDR3: TGCGCCAGCAGTAGTGGGGCCAACGTCCTGACTTTC. The rearrangement joins TRBV5-1 to TRBJ2-6; no clear D. This CDR3 region has 12 residues. V gave up 5 bases and J gave up 3 bases, with 3 bases separating them. Germline CDR1 SGHRS, CDR2 YFSETQ.

The V call is TRBV20-1, the J call TRBJ2-3; D may be TRBD2 (5 bases). CDR3 length: 15 amino acids. Per germline, CDR1 DFQATT and CDR2 SNEGSKA (reference sequence). V lost 3 bases to trimming and J lost 0 bases, with 13 bases between them. The CDR3 region is CSASPPASSTDTQYF. The CDR3 DNA sequence: TGCAGTGCTAGTCCCCCGGCTAGCAGCACAGATACGCAGTATTTT.

V gene TRBV30 combines with J gene TRBJ2-3; no clear D. Germline CDR1 is GTSNPN and CDR2 is SVGIG (reference sequence). This CDR3 region has 14 residues. Trimming shortened V by 2 bases and J by 3 bases, and 12 bases separated the two germline ends. CDR3 sequence: CAWSRSSETDTQYF. The CDR3 bases are TGTGCCTGGAGTAGGTCAAGTGAAACAGATACGCAGTATTTT.

This clone was counted ten times or more. This rearrangement joins TRBV5-4 to TRBJ2-7; possible D gene TRBD2, 6 bases. Germline V gives CDR1 SGHNT, CDR2 YYREEE (reference sequence). Trimming left V 4 bases short and J 2 bases short, with 7 bases between. This CDR3 is built from 12 residues. CDR3: CASSGGTYEQYF. The CDR3 DNA sequence: TGTGCCAGCAGCGGCGGGACCTACGAGCAGTACTTC.

The V and J genes are TRBV3-1 (or the pseudogene TRBV3-2) and TRBJ2-7; TRBD2 matches at 9 bases. The germline V gene encodes CDR1 LGHDT and CDR2 YNNKEL (reference sequence). V shed 4 bases and J 2 bases; nucleotides not matched to a gene: 9. This CDR3 region has 16 residues. CDR3 nucleotides: TGTGCCAGCAGCCCGCGCGCTAGCGGGAATCCCTACGAGCAGTACTTC. This codes for CASSPRASGNPYEQYF.

This chain uses TRBV19 with TRBJ2-5, with TRBD1 matching 7 bases. Germline trimming cut 7 bases from V and 4 bases from J; bases unmatched to any gene: 6. This CDR3 comprises 13 residues. In germline, CDR1 is LNHDA, CDR2 SQIVND (reference sequence). The CDR3 DNA reads TGTGCCAGTAAAAGCAGGGGGATAGAGACCCAGTACTTC. Its translation is CASKSRGIETQYF.

The chain combines TRBV7-9 with TRBJ1-1, with D tentatively TRBD1 (6 bases). The CDR3 extends over 13 amino acids. In germline, CDR1 is SEHNR, CDR2 FQNEAQ (reference sequence). The V end lost 5 bases, the J end lost 4 bases, and 11 bases lay between the germline ends. CDR3 in DNA: TGTGCCAGCAGCCCTCAGGGGCTCACTGAAGCTTTCTTT. Amino acid sequence: CASSPQGLTEAFF. Full variable domain (missing parts from reference TRBV7-9 and TRBJ1-1): DTGVSQNPRHKITKRGQNVTFRCDPISEHNRLYWYRQTLGQGPEFLTYFQNEAQLEKSRLLSDRFSAERPKGSFSTLEIQRTEQGDSAMYLCASSPQGLTEAFFGQGTRLTVV.

This clone was recorded only once. This chain joins TRBV20-1 and TRBJ2-3; D uncertain. Germline V gene lookup returns CDR1 DFQATT and CDR2 SNEGSKA (reference sequence). The ends were cut back, 5 bases at V and 5 bases at J, with 8 bases in the middle. This CDR3 has 11 amino acids. CDR3 DNA sequence: TGCAGTGCTGCCTGGGGAGATACGCAGTATTTT. This codes for CSAAWGDTQYF.

The chain couples TRBV5-4 to TRBJ1-6; 11 bases fit TRBD1. The ends lost 4 bases at V and 7 bases at J; junction bases unmatched: 4. Germline CDR1 is SGHNT and CDR2 is YYREEE (reference sequence). There are 15 residues in the CDR3. The CDR3 loop reads CASSLGTGGNSPLHF. The CDR3 region has the DNA TGTGCCAGCAGCCTTGGGACAGGGGGAAATTCACCCCTCCACTTT.

The chain combines TRBV29-1 with TRBJ1-4, with 10 bases that match TRBD1. After removal of 6 bases from V and 5 bases from J, the junction contained 3 bases not matched to a gene. This CDR3 is 13 amino acids long. Germline lookup yields CDR1 SQVTM and CDR2 ANQGSEA. The CDR3 region is CSVGQGVNEKLFF. For the CDR3, the DNA is TGCAGCGTCGGACAGGGGGTGAATGAAAAACTGTTTTTT.